The rows below give T cell receptor beta chains drawn from one sample of a study of blood T cell repertoires in COVID-19. Using immunoSEQ multiplex PCR, the repertoire was profiled, and TCRdb retains in-frame clones only, with some absent. The sample lists some 160,000 clones, around 82% seen once, with about 2% in the top ten. The specimen was peripheral blood. The receptors were sampled from a woman over 75 with acute or convalescent COVID-19. CDR3s include the opening cysteine and the closing phenylalanine or tryptophan. Fields, in order: CDR3 DNA, CDR3 protein, D gene, V gene, clone size, J gene. A D gene is named only where the DNA matches it firmly. Clone sizes are given selectively: once, few, many, or a class where the clone is expanded.

CDR3 DNA: TGTGCCAGCAGCGCAGATGGGACTAGCGCCTACGAGCAGTACTTC; CDR3 protein: CASSADGTSAYEQYF; D gene: TRBD2; V gene: TRBV9; clone size: few; J gene: TRBJ2-7
CDR3 DNA: TGTGCCAGTAGTACGGGCGACAAGGGGCGGCACGAGCAGTACTTC; CDR3 protein: CASSTGDKGRHEQYF; D gene: NA; V gene: TRBV19; clone size: NA; J gene: TRBJ2-7
CDR3 DNA: TGTGCCAGCAGTGAAACAGGGAAAGAGACCCAGTACTTC; CDR3 protein: CASSETGKETQYF; D gene: NA; V gene: TRBV12-3/TRBV12-4; clone size: NA; J gene: TRBJ2-5
CDR3 DNA: TGCGCCAGCAGCCAAGTACTAGCGGGAACCCCCTACAATGAGCAGTTCTTC; CDR3 protein: CASSQVLAGTPYNEQFF; D gene: TRBD2; V gene: TRBV4-3; clone size: NA; J gene: TRBJ2-1
CDR3 DNA: TGTGCCACCAGTGAGGGGACAGGAAACACCGGGGAGCTGTTTTTT; CDR3 protein: CATSEGTGNTGELFF; D gene: TRBD1; V gene: TRBV24-1; clone size: NA; J gene: TRBJ2-2
CDR3 DNA: TGTGCCACCAGTGATTTAAGGGGAGGCATGAACACTGAAGCTTTCTTT; CDR3 protein: CATSDLRGGMNTEAFF; D gene: NA; V gene: TRBV24-1; clone size: once; J gene: TRBJ1-1
CDR3 DNA: TGTGCCAGCAGCCCTTACAGTACCGGGGATTACGAGCAGTACTTC; CDR3 protein: CASSPYSTGDYEQYF; D gene: NA; V gene: TRBV7-9; clone size: NA; J gene: TRBJ2-7
CDR3 DNA: TGTGCCAGCAGCCAAGTCAGGAACACTGAAGCTTTCTTT; CDR3 protein: CASSQVRNTEAFF; D gene: NA; V gene: TRBV3-1/TRBV3-2; clone size: NA; J gene: TRBJ1-1
CDR3 DNA: TGTGCCAGTAGTCCCCAACAGGGTTGGTATGGCTACACCTTC; CDR3 protein: CASSPQQGWYGYTF; D gene: NA; V gene: TRBV19; clone size: NA; J gene: TRBJ1-2
CDR3 DNA: TGCAGCGTTGTATTGGGGGGGCTCGGTGGCTACACCTTC; CDR3 protein: CSVVLGGLGGYTF; D gene: NA; V gene: TRBV29-1; clone size: NA; J gene: TRBJ1-2
CDR3 DNA: TGTGCCAGCAGCCCTGCGTTCTCCCCGCCCTCCTACGAGCAGTACTTC; CDR3 protein: CASSPAFSPPSYEQYF; D gene: NA; V gene: TRBV7-2; clone size: NA; J gene: TRBJ2-7
CDR3 DNA: TGTGCCAGTAGTATAGAAGCGGCCAGCACAGATACGCAGTATTTT; CDR3 protein: CASSIEAASTDTQYF; D gene: NA; V gene: TRBV19; clone size: NA; J gene: TRBJ2-3
CDR3 DNA: TGTGCCAGAAGCCAACCCCGGGGGGAAGTGAACACTGAAGCTTTCTTT; CDR3 protein: CARSQPRGEVNTEAFF; D gene: NA; V gene: TRBV5-3; clone size: once; J gene: TRBJ1-1
CDR3 DNA: TGCGCCAGCAGTGAGTCGACTAGCGGGAGGGAGCAGTTCTTC; CDR3 protein: CASSESTSGREQFF; D gene: TRBD2; V gene: TRBV10-1; clone size: NA; J gene: TRBJ2-1
CDR3 DNA: TGTGCCACCAGCAGAGAAGATCCGGGAGGAAACACCATATATTTT; CDR3 protein: CATSREDPGGNTIYF; D gene: NA; V gene: TRBV15; clone size: few; J gene: TRBJ1-3
CDR3 DNA: TGTGCCAGCAGCCTGGAGGGTGGGGCAGGTCAGCCCCAGCATTTT; CDR3 protein: CASSLEGGAGQPQHF; D gene: NA; V gene: TRBV5-8; clone size: few; J gene: TRBJ1-5
CDR3 DNA: TGTGCCAGCAGCCATTCCGGACAGGGGAGAACCGGGGAGCTGTTTTTT; CDR3 protein: CASSHSGQGRTGELFF; D gene: TRBD1; V gene: TRBV3-1/TRBV3-2; clone size: NA; J gene: TRBJ2-2
CDR3 DNA: TGTGCCACCAGTGATTCCCGGGGGAGCTCCTACGAGCAGTACTTC; CDR3 protein: CATSDSRGSSYEQYF; D gene: NA; V gene: TRBV24-1; clone size: NA; J gene: TRBJ2-7
CDR3 DNA: TGTGCCTGGAGTGTACGAGGTAGGGGAGGATTGCAGTACTTC; CDR3 protein: CAWSVRGRGGLQYF; D gene: NA; V gene: TRBV30; clone size: NA; J gene: TRBJ2-7
CDR3 DNA: TGCGCCAGCAGCCAAGATTGGTTTCCGGTGCGGGAAGCTTTCTTT; CDR3 protein: CASSQDWFPVREAFF; D gene: NA; V gene: TRBV4-3; clone size: many; J gene: TRBJ1-1
CDR3 DNA: TGCGCCAGCAGCTTGGGGGCCCCGACAGGGAAACAAGAGACCCAGTACTTC; CDR3 protein: CASSLGAPTGKQETQYF; D gene: TRBD1; V gene: TRBV5-1; clone size: NA; J gene: TRBJ2-5
CDR3 DNA: TGTGCCAGCTCACCACCGGTCCTAGCCTACAATGAGCAGTTCTTC; CDR3 protein: CASSPPVLAYNEQFF; D gene: NA; V gene: TRBV18; clone size: NA; J gene: TRBJ2-1
CDR3 DNA: TGTGCCAGCAGTTCGTCGGGACAGGGGTATGGCTACACCTTC; CDR3 protein: CASSSSGQGYGYTF; D gene: TRBD1; V gene: TRBV6-2/TRBV6-3; clone size: NA; J gene: TRBJ1-2
CDR3 DNA: TGCAGCGTTATGGGGGGAGACGATGGCTACACCTTC; CDR3 protein: CSVMGGDDGYTF; D gene: NA; V gene: TRBV29-1; clone size: few; J gene: TRBJ1-2
CDR3 DNA: TGCGCCAGCAGCTTGGGTGGCGGGATCGTCACCAATGAGCAGTTCTTC; CDR3 protein: CASSLGGGIVTNEQFF; D gene: NA; V gene: TRBV5-1; clone size: NA; J gene: TRBJ2-1
CDR3 DNA: TGTGCCAGCAGGGACAGCCCGAAGCCCTACGAGCAGTACTTC; CDR3 protein: CASRDSPKPYEQYF; D gene: NA; V gene: TRBV27; clone size: NA; J gene: TRBJ2-7
CDR3 DNA: TGTGCCAGCAGCTTAGCGGCAGGGGAGCTGTTTTTT; CDR3 protein: CASSLAAGELFF; D gene: NA; V gene: TRBV7-9; clone size: NA; J gene: TRBJ2-2